One sample yielded the 6 T cell receptor beta chains listed below, sequenced in a study of shared clonotypes between healthy human individuals. The protocol was immunoSEQ multiplex PCR, while the TCRdb copy is restricted to in-frame clones and leaves out a portion. The table lists around 550,000 clones, 90% to 97% of them singletons, with 0.06% in the top ten. The specimen sequenced was naive CD4+ T cells sorted from blood. Indicated subset: CD45RA+ positively selected. These receptors were collected from a woman in her twenties or thirties in good health.

This clone was counted a single time. The V and J genes are TRBV2 and TRBJ2-7; a weak D match, TRBD2 (6 bases). Per the germline V gene, CDR1 is SNHLY and CDR2 is FYNNEI. This CDR3 region has 15 residues. Trimming left V 6 bases short and J 0 bases short, with 15 bases between. DNA for the CDR3: TGTGCCAGCAGGGAGGGGCGGGGAAGCTCCTACGAGCAGTACTTC. The encoded protein is CASREGRGSSYEQYF. Together with reference TRBV2 and TRBJ2-7, the CDR3 gives the full variable domain: EPEVTQTPSHQVTQMGQEVILRCVPISNHLYFYWYRQILGQKVEFLVSFYNNEISEKSEIFDDQFSVERPDGSNFTLKIRSTKLEDSAMYFCASREGRGSSYEQYFGPGTRLTVT.

The gene calls are TRBV5-5 and TRBJ1-1, with 7 bases matching TRBD1. This CDR3 has 17 amino acids. Unmatched junction bases numbered 14, after V lost 5 bases and J lost 1 base. CDR1 is SGHKS, CDR2 YYEKEE, per germline (reference sequence). The CDR3 bases are TGTGCCAGCAGACCCGGGACAGCGGGCACCAGGAACACTGAAGCTTTCTTT. Translation: CASRPGTAGTRNTEAFF.

This clone came up once. CDR3 amino acids: CASTPPTTDTQYF. In DNA, the CDR3 is TGTGCCAGCACCCCACCCACCACAGATACGCAGTATTTT. The V gene is TRBV6-5, the J gene TRBJ2-3; D not resolved. The CDR3 spans 13 residues. Germline assignment: CDR1 MNHEY and CDR2 SVGAGI. V lost 7 bases, J lost 2 bases, and 10 bases lay in between.

The CDR3 DNA reads as TGTGCCAGCTCATGGGAGTTGAAAGCTGAAGCTTTCTTT. This translates into CASSWELKAEAFF. The chain links TRBV18 to TRBJ1-1; D uncertain. The CDR3 has 13 amino acids. Per the germline V gene, CDR1 is KGHSH and CDR2 is LQKENI. V lost 5 bases and J lost 6, with 13 bases in between.

This chain connects TRBV9 to TRBJ1-1, with a weak D call TRBD1 (5 bases). The germline V gene encodes CDR1 SGDLS and CDR2 YYNGEE. The V end lost 5 bases, the J end lost 7 bases, and 18 bases lay between the germline ends. CDR3 length: 14 residues. CDR3 in DNA: TGTGCCAGCAGAGCCTCAGGGTTCAGTGGTGAAGCTTTCTTT. Amino acid sequence: CASRASGFSGEAFF.

The rearrangement uses TRBV7-2 and TRBJ2-3; possibly TRBD1 for D (6 bases). This CDR3 comprises 13 residues. Germline CDR1 and CDR2: SGHTA and FQGNSA. V lost 5 bases, J lost 4 bases, and 10 bases lay in between. In nucleotides, the CDR3 is TGTGCCAGCAGCCTACAGGGTTCAGATACGCAGTATTTT. Encoded protein: CASSLQGSDTQYF.